Listed below are T cell receptor beta chains from one sample, sequenced in a study of cytomegalovirus exposure and HLA in healthy donors. Data came from immunoSEQ multiplex PCR; TCRdb stores just in-frame clones and leaves some out. The profile shows over 150,000 clones, approximately 71% of them singletons. Sequenced sample: PBMCs. These receptors were collected from a woman aged 18 to 35 in good health and CMV-seropositive. CDR3s include the opening cysteine and the closing phenylalanine or tryptophan. The D gene is left open where the match is weak. Rows may omit the clone size; those that give it use once, few, many or a size class.

V gene	D gene	clone size	J gene	CDR3 DNA	CDR3 protein
TRBV5-1	NA	NA	TRBJ1-1	TGCGCCAGCAGCTTGGAGCCGGGAAGCACTGAAGCTTTCTTT	CASSLEPGSTEAFF
TRBV30	NA	NA	TRBJ1-5	TGTGCCTGGAGTGTACGAGGTAGCTACAATCAGCCCCAGCATTTT	CAWSVRGSYNQPQHF
TRBV30	NA	once	TRBJ1-3	TGTGCCTGGAGTTCGGGGGCTGGAAACACCATATATTTT	CAWSSGAGNTIYF
TRBV28	NA	NA	TRBJ1-1	TGTGCCAGCAGTTTGGCGGTTGTTCGAGGAGCTTTCTTT	CASSLAVVRGAFF
TRBV4-2	NA	NA	TRBJ2-5	TGTGCCAGCAGCCAAGATGCAGGGTTGGAGACCCAGTACTTC	CASSQDAGLETQYF
TRBV13	TRBD1	NA	TRBJ2-7	TGTGCCAGCAGCTCTAAACAGGGGGCCCTCTACGAGCAGTACTTC	CASSSKQGALYEQYF
TRBV9	TRBD2	NA	TRBJ2-1	TGTGCCAGCAGCGTCACCGCTAGCGGGGGTTCCTACAATGAGCAGTTCTTC	CASSVTASGGSYNEQFF
TRBV6-6	TRBD1	NA	TRBJ1-6	TGTGCCAGCAGTTTGATGGGACAGGGGTCGGGTTCACCCCTCCACTTT	CASSLMGQGSGSPLHF
TRBV4-3	NA	NA	TRBJ2-7	TGCGCCAGCAGCCAAGAGGTCAGGTCCTACGAGCAGTACTTC	CASSQEVRSYEQYF
TRBV7-2	NA	NA	TRBJ1-6	TGTGCCAGCAGCTTAGTAAATTCACCCCTCCACTTT	CASSLVNSPLHF
TRBV9	TRBD1	NA	TRBJ2-7	TGTGCCAGCAGCGAGGGGGCCGGATACGAGCAGTACTTC	CASSEGAGYEQYF
TRBV6-5	NA	few	TRBJ1-6	TGTGCCAGCAGTTACTCCGCCGGCGGGCTCTTGTCACCCCTCCACTTT	CASSYSAGGLLSPLHF
TRBV6-5	NA	few	TRBJ1-4	TGTGCCAGCAGTTACTCCCCCGCGGGAGGAAATGAAAAACTGTTTTTT	CASSYSPAGGNEKLFF
TRBV28	NA	NA	TRBJ1-4	TGTGCCAGCAGTCCCGGGAGAAGCCCGGGAAAACTGTTTTTT	CASSPGRSPGKLFF
TRBV6-5	NA	NA	TRBJ1-2	TGTGCCAGCAGCCCGGGACTTAGCTATGGCTACACCTTC	CASSPGLSYGYTF
TRBV6-1	TRBD2	NA	TRBJ2-5	TGTGCCAGCATGGGCCAGCGGGGTGAGACCCAGTACTTC	CASMGQRGETQYF
TRBV19	TRBD1	NA	TRBJ1-2	TGTGCCAGTAGTCGGGGGACAGGGGGCTTTGGCTATGGCTACACCTTC	CASSRGTGGFGYGYTF
TRBV4-3	TRBD1	NA	TRBJ2-5	TGCGCCAGCAGCCAAGATCCCAGGGGGCGCGAGACCCAGTACTTC	CASSQDPRGRETQYF
TRBV6-6	NA	NA	TRBJ2-7	TGTGCCAGCAGCCGCGGGCAGGACTACGAGCAGTACTTC	CASSRGQDYEQYF
TRBV12-5	TRBD1	once	TRBJ1-3	TGTGCTAGTGGTCCGGACAGGAGGTTTTCTGGAAACACCATATATTTT	CASGPDRRFSGNTIYF
TRBV6-1	NA	NA	TRBJ1-4	TGTGCCGCCCAGCCCATGCGGGACTCTAATGAAAAACTGTTTTTT	CAAQPMRDSNEKLFF
TRBV2	NA	once	TRBJ1-2	TGTGCCAGCAGTAGCGAGGGTGTCTATGGCTACACCTTC	CASSSEGVYGYTF
TRBV28	NA	NA	TRBJ2-7	TGTGCCAGCAGTTCAGGGTTGGGCGAGCAGTACTTC	CASSSGLGEQYF
TRBV28	NA	NA	TRBJ1-2	TGTGCCAGCAGTTTCTGGGGCGACAGCGTGTATGGCTACACCTTC	CASSFWGDSVYGYTF
TRBV19	TRBD2	NA	TRBJ2-3	TGTGCCAGTACCGGGGGACTAGGACGATACACAGATACGCAGTATTTT	CASTGGLGRYTDTQYF
TRBV18	NA	NA	TRBJ2-3	TGTGCCAGCTCACTCGAGGTTACGCAGTATTTT	CASSLEVTQYF
TRBV7-3	NA	NA	TRBJ1-1	TGTGCCAGCAGCTTAAACGGGGAGAACACTGAAGCTTTCTTT	CASSLNGENTEAFF
TRBV19	TRBD1	NA	TRBJ2-5	TGTGCCAGTAGGAGGGGGCTTCAAGAGACCCAGTACTTC	CASRRGLQETQYF
TRBV6-5	NA	NA	TRBJ2-1	TGTGCCAGCAGGAAAATACAGGGAGGGGAGCAGTTCTTC	CASRKIQGGEQFF
TRBV2	NA	NA	TRBJ2-7	TGTGCCAGCCAAACAGTATTAACCTACGAGCAGTACTTC	CASQTVLTYEQYF
TRBV6-4	TRBD2	NA	TRBJ2-1	TGTGCCAGCAGTGACTCAGGCGGGAGTGGGAATGAGCAGTTCTTC	CASSDSGGSGNEQFF
TRBV11-1	NA	NA	TRBJ2-7	TGTGCCAGCACCTCCGAGACCTACGAGCAGTACTTC	CASTSETYEQYF
TRBV7-9	NA	NA	TRBJ2-7	TGTGCCAGCAGCTTAGGGGGGCGCAAGGGGGAGCAGTACTTC	CASSLGGRKGEQYF
TRBV6-1	NA	NA	TRBJ1-1	TGTGCCAGCAGTGAACTCCTGAGGAACACTGAAGCTTTCTTT	CASSELLRNTEAFF
TRBV27	NA	NA	TRBJ1-1	TGTGCCAGCAGTTCCCTGGGAGGGGGGAACACTGAAGCTTTCTTT	CASSSLGGGNTEAFF
TRBV7-8	TRBD1	few	TRBJ1-1	TGTGCCAGCAGCTTTATATCAGGGGGAACTGAAGCTTTCTTT	CASSFISGGTEAFF
TRBV12-2	NA	NA	TRBJ2-7	TGTGCAAGTCGCTTAGGGACAGTCACCTACGAGCAGTACTTC	CASRLGTVTYEQYF
TRBV5-4	TRBD1	NA	TRBJ2-2	TGTGCCAGCAGCGCACGACAGGGGGGGATCGGGGAGCTGTTTTTT	CASSARQGGIGELFF
TRBV7-8	NA	NA	TRBJ2-3	TGTGCCAGCAGCGTCCGACAGCACGCCACAGATACGCAGTATTTT	CASSVRQHATDTQYF
TRBV5-4	NA	NA	TRBJ2-7	TGTGCCAGCAGCCTAGACAGGAGCTCCTACGAGCAGTACTTC	CASSLDRSSYEQYF
TRBV7-6	NA	NA	TRBJ2-3	TGTGCCAGCAGCTTAGCCCCTACAGATACGCAGTATTTT	CASSLAPTDTQYF
TRBV18	NA	NA	TRBJ2-5	TGTGCCAGCTCACACGGTCACTCGCAAGAGACCCAGTACTTC	CASSHGHSQETQYF
TRBV7-2	TRBD2	few	TRBJ2-3	TGTGCCAGCAGTTTTATGTGGGGGGGTGTAGATACGCAGTATTTT	CASSFMWGGVDTQYF
TRBV12-5	TRBD2	NA	TRBJ2-7	TGTGCTAGTGGCCCTTCTGGGGGGGAAGCCTACGAGCAGTACTTC	CASGPSGGEAYEQYF
TRBV6-1	NA	NA	TRBJ1-2	TGTGCCAGCATCTTGGGTTGGGGGCAGGTCTATGGCTACACCTTC	CASILGWGQVYGYTF
TRBV11-2	NA	once	TRBJ1-2	TGTGCCAGCAGCTCGTTCTATGGCTACACCTTC	CASSSFYGYTF
TRBV2	TRBD1	NA	TRBJ1-3	TGTGCCAGCAGTAGAGGGGACAGGAGAATAATGAAACTCTCTGGAAACACCATATATTTT	CASSRGDRRIMKLSGNTIYF
TRBV7-9	NA	NA	TRBJ2-6	TGTGCCAGCAGCTTACGAAGGACAGTCCGAGGGACCAATGTCCTGACTTTC	CASSLRRTVRGTNVLTF
TRBV7-9	NA	NA	TRBJ2-3	TGTGCCAGCAGCTTTGCTGCGACTAGCACAGATACGCAGTATTTT	CASSFAATSTDTQYF
TRBV6-1	TRBD1	NA	TRBJ1-4	TGTGCCAGCAGTGAAGAATATGCCGGGACAGGGTTAGGGCCCATTAATGAAAAACTGTTTTTT	CASSEEYAGTGLGPINEKLFF
TRBV18	NA	few	TRBJ2-1	TGTGCCAGCTCACCACCGAGCGCCCGAACCCCCAACAATGAGCAGTTCTTC	CASSPPSARTPNNEQFF
TRBV4-1	NA	NA	TRBJ2-1	TGCGCCAGCAGCCAAGTCGGGTCCCTCTACAATGAGCAGTTCTTC	CASSQVGSLYNEQFF
TRBV30	NA	NA	TRBJ2-7	TGTGCCTGGAGCTTAGGGCAGCGGATCTACGAGCAGTACTTC	CAWSLGQRIYEQYF
TRBV18	NA	NA	TRBJ2-7	TGTGCCAGCTCGTGGACGGAGGATTCCTACGAGCAGTACTTC	CASSWTEDSYEQYF
TRBV28	TRBD1	NA	TRBJ1-2	TGTGCCAGCAGTATACAGGGGAATGGCTACACCTTC	CASSIQGNGYTF